This T cell receptor beta chain is drawn from a study of blood T cell repertoires in COVID-19. Across the study: The United States, Italy and Spain provided the acute and convalescent COVID-19 samples.

Profiling relied on immunoSEQ multiplex PCR, and the TCRdb table lists in-frame clones only, not all of them. The table shows around 130,000 clones, with more than 85% occurring only once. This clonotype was sampled from a man aged 50-59 years with active or convalescent COVID-19. Sample: peripheral blood.

Here the CDR3 reads CASMAGGGRTEAFF. The DNA for the CDR3 is TGTGCCAGTATGGCAGGGGGCGGTCGCACTGAAGCTTTCTTT. The chain combines TRBV19 with TRBJ1-1, with 8 bases that match TRBD1. The CDR3 contains 14 residues. After removal of 7 bases from V and 4 bases from J, the junction contained 8 bases not matched to a gene. Germline values: CDR1 LNHDA, CDR2 SQIVND (reference sequence).